This section outlines one TCR beta chain sequence together with its context. Its antigen is unknown. A read error may account for a junction end that differs from germline. Sorted naive CD8 T cells, roughly 19,000 to 1,100,000, were sequenced from 10%, 30% or 50% RNA. Library preparation followed earlier protocols using designated TCR primers. A single record per CDR3 protein comes from TCRdb applying MiXCR to the PCR reads. The data show about 320,000 distinct CDR3 sequences, roughly a quarter seen once. The data are from a study of molecular identifiers for immune sequencing clone quantification. The CDR3 runs to 17 residues. Per the germline V gene, CDR1 is MNHEY and CDR2 is SMNVEV (reference sequence). Overall study results and limits: Barcode-sharing identical TCR molecules could underestimate highly expanded clone sizes.

The chain couples TRBV27 to TRBJ1-2; TRBD1 matches at 8 bases. This TCR was sampled from a human donor in good health. Some libraries in this study had Jurkat cell RNA spiked in. Sequencing was performed on naive CD8+ T cells from blood, with Jurkat cell RNA spiked in. Sample subset: FACS-sorted CD8+CD4-CCR7+CD45RA+ naive T cells. The CDR3, as DNA: TGTGCCAGCAGTTCAACAAGTCAGGGGGCGCGTAACTATAGCTACACCTTC. It specifies CASSSTSQGARNYSYTF.